This TCR beta chain was recovered during a study of blood T cell repertoires in COVID-19. Whole-study context: Acute and convalescent COVID-19 specimens originated in the United States, Italy and Spain. In each case, the material was cDNA or gDNA derived from T cells, B-cell-depleted T cells, or PBMCs.

How the authors handled the data: Scientists estimated how many nucleated cells there were by amplifying reference gene primers. Repertoires were generated with immunoSEQ multiplex PCR, while TCRdb's copy carries only in-frame clones and drops some. V and J calls and clone size are given by that table; D and trimming were obtained from the DNA. The table records 85,000 or so clones, roughly 89% of them present only once. The V and J ends lost 5 bases and 6 bases respectively, with 8 bases between them. The CDR3 length is 11 residues. CDR1 is SGHAT and CDR2 is FQNNGV in the germline V gene. V and J are TRBV11-2 and TRBJ2-7; D gene uncertain. Material: peripheral blood. This TCR was sampled from a man between 50 and 59 years old with active or convalescent COVID-19. CDR3 region: CASSPLSEQYF. The CDR3 bases are TGTGCCAGCAGCCCTCTTTCCGAGCAGTACTTC.